The clone carrying this TCR beta chain was counted a few times. Its matching antigen is unknown. The germline V gene has CDR1 MGHRA and CDR2 YSYEKL. The length of the CDR3 is 19 residues. V lost 3 bases to trimming and J lost 1 base; unmatched junction nucleotides: 10. These data belong to a study of T-cell memory formation after mild COVID-19. Overall study results and limits: Clones shrinking from day 15 to 85 showed even CD4/CD8 mixes; later expanders tilted CD4+.

Constant-segment-primed 5'RACE gave TCR alpha and TCR beta cDNA libraries with sample barcodes and UMIs. MiXCR, run by TCRdb on the 5' RACE reads, gives a single entry per CDR3 protein. Of 250,000 to 300,000 distinct CDR3 sequences listed, about 16% are singletons. This TCR derives from a man between 18 and 35 years old who had mild COVID-19 (a few samples of this study predate the infection). Cell type and time point are not known. The sequencing sample was made of PBMCs or a T cell subset sorted from them (not recorded which). The rearrangement joins TRBV4-1 to TRBJ2-5, with 14 bases aligning to TRBD2. CDR3 sequence: CASSQEYRGTSGGQETQYF. The CDR3 coding sequence is TGCGCCAGCAGCCAGGAATACAGGGGGACTAGCGGGGGCCAAGAGACCCAGTACTTC.